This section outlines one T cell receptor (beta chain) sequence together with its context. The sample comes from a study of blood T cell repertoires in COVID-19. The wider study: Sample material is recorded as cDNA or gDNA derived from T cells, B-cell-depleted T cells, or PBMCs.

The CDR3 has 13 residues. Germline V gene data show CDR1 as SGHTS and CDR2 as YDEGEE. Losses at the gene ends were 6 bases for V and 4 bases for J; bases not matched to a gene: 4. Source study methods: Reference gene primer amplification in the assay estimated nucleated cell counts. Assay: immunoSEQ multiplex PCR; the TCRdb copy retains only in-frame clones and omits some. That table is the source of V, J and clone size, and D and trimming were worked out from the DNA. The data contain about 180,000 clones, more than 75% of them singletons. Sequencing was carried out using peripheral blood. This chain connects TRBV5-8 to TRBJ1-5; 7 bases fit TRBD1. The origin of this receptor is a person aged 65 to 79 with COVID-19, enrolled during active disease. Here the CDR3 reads CASTLTGNQPQHF. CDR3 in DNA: TGTGCCAGCACCCTGACAGGGAATCAGCCCCAGCATTTT.